What follows is one T cell receptor (beta chain) and its context. The antigen is not known. The data belong to a study of shared clonotypes between healthy human individuals. Study details: CD4 naive and CD4 memory each took three plates per donor, while CD8 naive took two and CD8 memory one. Study-level results: For sorted subsets, rarefaction showed incomplete sequencing despite large depth.

Produced via immunoSEQ multiplex PCR; TCRdb's table is partial and in-frame only. Of hundreds of thousands of clones listed, almost 97% were seen once; the top ten hold under 0.06%. This clonotype was sampled from a woman between 25 and 40 years old in good health. The material sequenced was naive CD4+ T cells sorted from blood. As to subset: CD45RA+ positively selected.

The CDR3 DNA is TGTGCCAGCAGCTTAACCAGGGGACCCGGTGGCGAGCAGTACTTC. Residues: CASSLTRGPGGEQYF. The chain recombines TRBV5-4 with TRBJ2-7; a weak D match, TRBD1 (6 bases). The germline V and J ends were trimmed by 2 bases and 6 bases, with 18 bases remaining between them. Germline CDR1 SGHNT, CDR2 YYREEE (reference sequence). The CDR3 has 15 residues.